The clone carrying this T cell receptor beta chain was observed once. In the study's own analysis: Estimates of nucleated cell counts were drawn from the amplification of reference gene primers. Only in-frame clones appear in the TCRdb table, and some are missing; sequencing was by immunoSEQ multiplex PCR. V and J calls and clone size follow that table, whereas D and trimming were derived from the DNA. The sample records 200,000 to 250,000 clones, nearly 90% being singletons. The data derive from a study of blood T cell repertoires in COVID-19. Study as a whole: COVID-19 samples from acute and convalescent phases originated in the United States, Italy and Spain. T cells, B-cell-depleted T cells, or PBMCs supplied cDNA or gDNA.

CDR1 and CDR2 (germline): SGHDT, YYEEEE. This CDR3 is 12 amino acids long. Trimming stripped 6 bases from V and 7 bases from J, with 13 bases between. Each participant's cohort was designated according to participant-reported clinical history. Sequenced sample: PBMCs or T cells enriched from blood (not recorded which). This sequence was found in a man aged 30 to 45 who had recovered from COVID-19. This sequence joins TRBV5-6 and TRBJ1-2; D is undetermined. CDR3 nucleotide sequence: TGTGCCAGCACTAAGTTGTTGTTTGGCTACACCTTC. The encoded protein is CASTKLLFGYTF.